This is a list of T cell receptor beta chains from one sample in a study of cytomegalovirus exposure and HLA in healthy donors. Using immunoSEQ multiplex PCR, the repertoire was profiled, and TCRdb retains in-frame clones only, with some absent. This listing includes about 190,000 clones. Sample: PBMCs. Receptors were obtained from a woman in her 30s in good health and CMV-seropositive. Both conserved end residues are part of each CDR3. The D gene is left open where the match is weak.

>TRBJ1-4|TRBD1|TRBV6-1
TGTGCCAGCAGTTCGGGACAGCTCAATGAAAAACTGTTTTTT
CASSSGQLNEKLFF
>TRBJ1-2|TRBD1|TRBV5-1
TGCGCCAGCAGCTGGGGGACAGGGGCTAACTATGGCTACACCTTC
CASSWGTGANYGYTF
>TRBJ2-1|-|TRBV19
TGTGCCAGTAGTATAGAACAGGGAACCAATGAGCAGTTCTTC
CASSIEQGTNEQFF
>TRBJ2-2|-|TRBV28
TGTGCCAGCAGTGCCGCTAGCGCTAACACCGGGGAGCTGTTTTTT
CASSAASANTGELFF
>TRBJ1-5|TRBD1|TRBV7-9
TGTGCCAGCAGCTTAGACCTCGGGACAGAGGATCAGCCCCAGCATTTT
CASSLDLGTEDQPQHF
>TRBJ2-4|TRBD1|TRBV9
TGTGCCAGCAGCGGATCAGGGGGCCCTGCCAAAAACATTCAGTACTTC
CASSGSGGPAKNIQYF
>TRBJ1-1|-|TRBV5-1
TGCGCCAGCAGCTTGACAGGGCCGAACACTGAAGCTTTCTTT
CASSLTGPNTEAFF
>TRBJ2-5|TRBD2|TRBV14
TGTGCCAGCAGCCGTAGCGGGGGGGCCAGACAAGAGACCCAGTACTTC
CASSRSGGARQETQYF
>TRBJ2-5|TRBD2|TRBV5-8
TGTGCCAGCAGCCCCGGGACTAGCGGGATTAGGGTTAGGGAGACCCAGTACTTC
CASSPGTSGIRVRETQYF
>TRBJ2-7|TRBD1|TRBV7-9
TGTGCCAGCACCCCATGGACAGGGGAAGACGAGCAGTACTTC
CASTPWTGEDEQYF
>TRBJ1-1|TRBD1|TRBV27
TGTGCCAGCAGTTTAAGGGGGCTTCCTGTCAGAAACACTGAAGCTTTCTTT
CASSLRGLPVRNTEAFF
>TRBJ2-5|-|TRBV19
TGTGCCAGCAGTGGGGGGTTAGAGGAGACCCAGTACTTC
CASSGGLEETQYF
>TRBJ2-4|TRBD2|TRBV6-1
TGTGCCAGCAGTGTTTTAGCGGGGGAAAACATTCAGTACTTC
CASSVLAGENIQYF
>TRBJ2-1|TRBD2|TRBV9
TGTGCCAGCAGCGTAGCGGCCGGGACTAGCGGGGCTTCAACCTACAATGAGCAGTTCTTC
CASSVAAGTSGASTYNEQFF
>TRBJ2-5|-|TRBV5-5
TGTGCCAGCAGCGAGAGACTGGAGACCCAGTACTTC
CASSERLETQYF
>TRBJ2-2|TRBD1|TRBV5-1
TGCGCCAGCAGCGCCCCGGAGGACAGGGGTTGGGAGACCGGGGAGCTGTTTTTT
CASSAPEDRGWETGELFF
>TRBJ2-2|-|TRBV18
TGTGCCAGCTCACCACCGACAGGCGGGAACACCGGGGAGCTGTTTTTT
CASSPPTGGNTGELFF
>TRBJ1-1|-|TRBV4-1
TGCGCCAGCAGCCAACCCTTAGGGGGGGGCCGGGGCACTGAAGCTTTCTTT
CASSQPLGGGRGTEAFF
>TRBJ2-7|-|TRBV7-9
TGTGCCAGCAGCTTTTCTCTTAAACAGGGATCAGGGGCCTACGAGCAGTACTTC
CASSFSLKQGSGAYEQYF
>TRBJ1-5|-|TRBV7-9
TGTGCCAGCAGCTTAGCTAATAGCAATCAGCCCCAGCATTTT
CASSLANSNQPQHF
>TRBJ1-2|TRBD1|TRBV10-2
TGCGCCAGCACCAAACCGGGACAGTCTGTCTATGGCTACACCTTC
CASTKPGQSVYGYTF
>TRBJ2-3|-|TRBV5-1
TGCGCCAGCAGCTCCAGGTCGCCCACAGATACGCAGTATTTT
CASSSRSPTDTQYF
>TRBJ1-5|TRBD1|TRBV28
TGTGCCAGCAGTTCCCGACAGGGTAACGGCCAGCCCCAGCATTTT
CASSSRQGNGQPQHF
>TRBJ2-2|-|TRBV11-2
TGTGCCAGCAGCTTAGCCCGACAGACGAACACCGGGGAGCTGTTTTTT
CASSLARQTNTGELFF
>TRBJ2-1|TRBD2|TRBV19
TGTGCCAGTAGTCCCCCCCCCAGCGGGGGGGCCGATGAGCAGTTCTTC
CASSPPPSGGADEQFF
>TRBJ2-1|-|TRBV19
TGTGCCAGTAGTCGTCCCGGGGGACTCAGTTACAATGAGCAGTTCTTC
CASSRPGGLSYNEQFF
>TRBJ1-6|-|TRBV12-5
TGTGCTAGTGGTTTGTCCCCCTCTCTAGCAGCTATTAATTCACCCCTCCACTTT
CASGLSPSLAAINSPLHF